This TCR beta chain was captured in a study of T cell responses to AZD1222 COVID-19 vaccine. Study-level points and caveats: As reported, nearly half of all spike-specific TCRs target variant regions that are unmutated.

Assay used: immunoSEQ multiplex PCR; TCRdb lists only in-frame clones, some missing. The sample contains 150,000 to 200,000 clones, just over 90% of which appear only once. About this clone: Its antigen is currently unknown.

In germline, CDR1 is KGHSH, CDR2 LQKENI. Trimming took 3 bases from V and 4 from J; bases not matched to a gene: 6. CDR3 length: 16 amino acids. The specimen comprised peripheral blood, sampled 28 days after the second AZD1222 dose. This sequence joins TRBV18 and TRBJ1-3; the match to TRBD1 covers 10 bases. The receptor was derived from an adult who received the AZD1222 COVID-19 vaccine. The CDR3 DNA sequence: TGTGCCAGCTCACCCGGAGACAGGGGGCTCGGAAACACCATATATTTT. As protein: CASSPGDRGLGNTIYF.